Shown below are 5 T cell receptor beta chains from a single sample sequenced in a study of beta chain features in type 1 diabetes. Every isolated RNA sample was fully reverse transcribed, so sequencing captured expressed TCRB transcripts. Clones were sequenced by immunoSEQ multiplex PCR, and TCRdb holds only the in-frame ones, with some missing. Of 300,000 to 450,000 clones listed, around 12% are singletons. The sample consisted of naive CD4+ T cells from blood. The source is a man between 18 and 35 years old in good health.

The chain combines TRBV28 with TRBJ2-7; tentative D call: TRBD1 (6 bases). In germline, CDR1 is MDHEN, CDR2 SYDVKM. V was shortened by 6 bases and J by 1 base, with 13 bases between the two germline ends. The CDR3 has 14 amino acids. This CDR3 reads CASRIPGHSYEQYF. In DNA, the CDR3 is TGTGCCAGCAGAATCCCGGGACATTCCTACGAGCAGTACTTC.

Of note for this clone: Other DNA variants within this sample encode the same CDR3. The V call is TRBV7-2, the J call TRBJ2-3; 13 bases are shared with TRBD2. Germline CDR1 is SGHTA and CDR2 is FQGNSA. The V segment lost 4 bases and the J segment 1 base; nucleotides outside the gene matches: 2. CDR3 length equals 16 residues. For the CDR3, the DNA is TGTGCCAGCAGCTCCGGACTAGCGGGAGGCACAGATACGCAGTATTTT. It translates to CASSSGLAGGTDTQYF. Looking up the rest from reference TRBV7-2 and TRBJ2-3 gives the full variable domain: GAGVSQSPSNKVTEKGKDVELRCDPISGHTALYWYRQSLGQGLEFLIYFQGNSAPDKSGLPSDRFSAERTGGSVSTLTIQRTQQEDSAVYLCASSSGLAGGTDTQYFGPGTRLTVL.

This clone was seen a few times. The rearrangement uses TRBV6-6 and TRBJ2-1; a weak D match, TRBD2 (6 bases). The ends were cut back, 7 bases at V and 6 bases at J, with 22 bases in the middle. In germline, CDR1 is MNHNY, CDR2 SVGAGI (reference sequence). CDR3 size: 16 residues. This CDR3 is CASKRIRGLNFNEQFF. CDR3 DNA: TGTGCCAGCAAAAGAATAAGGGGACTCAACTTCAATGAGCAGTTCTTC.

This clone has more than one count but fewer than ten. The rearrangement joins TRBV7-9 to TRBJ1-3, with a tentative D call TRBD1 (6 bases). The CDR3 has 14 amino acids. V lost 7 bases, J lost 2 bases, and 12 bases lay in between. Germline loops: CDR1 SEHNR, CDR2 FQNEAQ (reference sequence). This CDR3 reads CASTLGGPGNTIYF. In nucleotides, the CDR3 is TGTGCCAGCACCCTCGGGGGGCCTGGAAACACCATATATTTT. Supplemented by reference TRBV7-9 and TRBJ1-3, the full variable domain reads DTGVSQNPRHKITKRGQNVTFRCDPISEHNRLYWYRQTLGQGPEFLTYFQNEAQLEKSRLLSDRFSAERPKGSFSTLEIQRTEQGDSAMYLCASTLGGPGNTIYFGEGSWLTVV.

V and J are TRBV11-1 and TRBJ1-1; D possibly corresponds to TRBD1 (5 bases). Germline CDR1 reads SGHAT; CDR2 reads FQDESV (reference sequence). V gave up 0 bases and J gave up 0 bases, with 11 bases separating them. The CDR3 extends over 16 amino acids. CDR3 loop: CASSLAKGSMNTEAFF. CDR3 DNA sequence: TGTGCCAGCAGCTTAGCAAAGGGGTCCATGAACACTGAAGCTTTCTTT. The whole variable domain, remainder taken from reference TRBV11-1 and TRBJ1-1, is EAEVAQSPRYKITEKSQAVAFWCDPISGHATLYWYRQILGQGPELLVQFQDESVVDDSQLPKDRFSAERLKGVDSTLKIQPAELGDSAMYLCASSLAKGSMNTEAFFGQGTRLTVV.